Below, 26 T cell receptor beta chains from the same sample are listed, as sequenced in a study of regulatory T cells in long-lasting Graves disease (dated by TCRdb to the early 2020s). The receptor library was made with multiplex PCR. TCRdb records Illumina HiSeq 4000 as the sequencer. To build TCR beta libraries, CDR3 regions were amplified by Arm-PCR using iRepertoire HTBI primers. TCRdb trimmed the raw reads at Q25, called clones with MiXCR and kept productive beta chains. Every entry covers one CDR3 protein and lists the most common genes and DNA from its rows. In all, the sample holds roughly 700,000 distinct CDR3 sequences, and 25% to 30% of those were seen once. The top ten constitute under 50% of the sample. In the paper's terms, the time point label means: persistent/refractory GD, antithyroid drugs over 5 years with positive TRAb. For both TCR sequencing and RNA sequencing, RNA was extracted from PBMCs using TRIzol.

Sequencing was performed on peripheral blood mononuclear cells (PBMCs), taken when the disease was refractory, from a patient treated with antithyroid drugs. The receptors derive from a female donor with Graves disease.

This clonotype came up a few times. The chain links TRBV6-5 to TRBJ1-4; D unresolved. V lost 0 bases, J lost 0 bases, and 14 bases lay in between. The germline V gene encodes CDR1 MNHEY and CDR2 SVGAGI. The CDR3 runs to 18 residues. The CDR3 loop reads CASSYSLTEYATNEKLFF. As DNA, the CDR3 is TGTGCCAGCAGTTACTCCCTAACAGAATACGCAACTAATGAAAAACTGTTTTTT.

This clonotype was observed at least ten times. The J gene is TRBJ2-7, the V gene TRBV28; possible D gene TRBD2, 6 bases. V was clipped by 7 bases and J by 4 bases, with 17 bases between them. Germline loops: CDR1 MDHEN, CDR2 SYDVKM. The CDR3 totals 14 residues. CDR3 sequence (DNA): TGTGCCAGCACGGGGAGGCCCACCCGATACGAGCAGTACTTC. Translation: CASTGRPTRYEQYF.

The V gene is TRBV18, the J gene TRBJ1-1; 12 positions agree with TRBD1. Germline V gives CDR1 KGHSH, CDR2 LQKENI. V gave up 3 bases and J gave up 5 bases; unmatched junction bases: 10. The CDR3 extends over 17 amino acids. The CDR3 sequence is CASSPRTGQGAETEAFF. DNA of the CDR3: TGTGCCAGCTCACCCCGGACGGGACAGGGGGCGGAAACTGAAGCTTTCTTT.

A few counts support this clonotype. The chain recombines TRBV30 with TRBJ1-4; 9 bases map to TRBD1. The ends lost 3 bases at V and 8 bases at J; junction bases unmatched: 4. Per germline, CDR1 GTSNPN and CDR2 SVGIG (reference sequence). The CDR3 contains 13 residues. CDR3 amino acids: CAWRGQGFEKLFF. DNA of the CDR3: TGTGCCTGGAGGGGACAGGGTTTCGAAAAACTGTTTTTT.

The chain carries TRBV12-3 or TRBV12-4 and TRBJ2-3; D ambiguous. The CDR3 contains 15 residues. Deletions cut 3 bases from V and 0 bases from J, with 10 bases between. CDR3 bases: TGTGCCAGCAGTTTTGGAGTGCCTAGCACAGATACGCAGTATTTT. This encodes CASSFGVPSTDTQYF.

The chain recombines TRBV15 with TRBJ1-6; D call uncertain. The CDR3 is 16 residues long. CDR1 is LNHNV and CDR2 is YYDKDF in the germline V gene (reference sequence). With 1 base removed from V and 0 bases from J, the gap between germline ends came to 7 bases. CDR3 in DNA: TGTGCCACCAGCAGAGCTTGGAGCTCCTATAATTCACCCCTCCACTTT. It specifies CATSRAWSSYNSPLHF.

This clonotype appeared a few times. The V call is TRBV7-2, the J call TRBJ1-2, with D unclear. V lost 5 bases and J lost 0, with 13 bases in between. In germline, CDR1 is SGHTA, CDR2 FQGNSA. The CDR3 runs 15 residues. The CDR3 DNA follows: TGTGCCAGCAGCCAGCGGGTGAACGCTAACTATGGCTACACCTTC. Amino acids: CASSQRVNANYGYTF.

The chain uses TRBV5-1 and TRBJ1-5; a weak D match, TRBD1 (5 bases). The CDR3 consists of 13 residues. Germline V gene data show CDR1 as SGHRS and CDR2 as YFSETQ. Deletions cut 3 bases from V and 1 base from J, with 5 bases between. CDR3 protein: CASSWTSNQPQHF. CDR3 nucleotide sequence: TGCGCCAGCAGCTGGACAAGCAATCAGCCCCAGCATTTT.

This clonotype has a count of ten or more. The V and J genes are TRBV27 and TRBJ2-1, with 13 nucleotides matching TRBD2. This CDR3 contains 14 residues. CDR1 and CDR2 (germline): MNHEY, SMNVEV (reference sequence). The ends lost 6 bases at V and 9 bases at J; junction bases unmatched: 5. CDR3 nucleotide sequence: TGTGCCAGCAGCGCCGGACTAGCGGGAGCTGAGCAGTTCTTC. Its translation: CASSAGLAGAEQFF.

This clonotype was detected a few times. The chain combines TRBV12-3 or TRBV12-4 with TRBJ2-7; 7 bases match TRBD2. V dropped 6 bases and J dropped 0; count of bases not matched to a gene: 11. The CDR3 has 16 amino acids. The CDR3 nucleotides are TGTGCCAGCAGCCCGCGCGGGAGTTACAGCTCCTACGAGCAGTACTTC. It yields the protein CASSPRGSYSSYEQYF.

This chain connects TRBV6-2 or TRBV6-3 to TRBJ2-4; D tentatively reads TRBD1 or TRBD2 (6 bases each). This CDR3 is 15 amino acids long. Germline CDR1 is MNHEY and CDR2 is SVGEGT. Trimming shortened V by 6 bases and J by 0 bases, and 12 bases separated the two germline ends. The CDR3 region is CASREGGLAKNIQYF. The CDR3 nucleotides are TGTGCCAGCAGGGAGGGGGGCCTAGCCAAAAACATTCAGTACTTC.

This chain links TRBV30 with TRBJ2-7; 8 positions agree with TRBD1. Germline V gene sequence: CDR1 GTSNPN, CDR2 SVGIG (reference sequence). V was pared by 2 bases and J by 4 bases, with 10 bases of the junction left unmatched. The CDR3 sequence is 15 residues long. Here the CDR3 reads CAWSPLTGVSYEQYF. The CDR3 nucleotides read TGTGCCTGGAGTCCGTTGACAGGGGTGTCTTACGAGCAGTACTTC.

This clonotype has at least ten counts. The chain has TRBV28 and TRBJ1-2; 10 bases agree with TRBD1. Trimming cost V 6 bases and J 3 bases; bases outside gene matches: 7. This CDR3 has 15 amino acids. The germline V gene encodes CDR1 MDHEN and CDR2 SYDVKM. CDR3 protein: CASSPPGQGYYGYTF. Written as DNA, the CDR3 is TGTGCCAGCAGCCCTCCGGGACAGGGGTACTATGGCTACACCTTC.

This clonotype was seen a handful of times. This chain uses TRBV29-1 with TRBJ1-1; possible D gene TRBD1, 5 bases. The CDR3 covers 14 residues. The V gene's germline CDR1 is SQVTM and CDR2 ANQGSEA. Trimming took off 6 bases at V and 0 bases at J, with 14 bases between the two ends. DNA of the CDR3: TGCAGCGTCGGCGGCCGGACATTGAACACTGAAGCTTTCTTT. This translates into CSVGGRTLNTEAFF.

This clonotype has a count of ten or more. The chain uses TRBV20-1 and TRBJ1-4; tentative D call: TRBD1 (6 bases). V gave up 6 bases and J gave up 4 bases, with 12 bases separating them. CDR3 length: 13 residues. In germline, CDR1 is DFQATT, CDR2 SNEGSKA (reference sequence). CDR3 in amino acids: CSARGGYNEKLFF. Written as DNA, the CDR3 is TGCAGTGCCCGAGGGGGGTATAATGAAAAACTGTTTTTT.

The chain employs TRBV5-1 and TRBJ1-1, with TRBD1 identical over 9 bases. Germline CDR1 SGHRS, CDR2 YFSETQ. With V trimmed by 7 bases and J by 4 bases, 8 bases remained unmatched. The length of the CDR3 is 14 residues. The DNA of the CDR3 is TGCGCCAGCGCTAACACAGGGGGCTCCACTGAAGCTTTCTTT. This encodes CASANTGGSTEAFF.

This clonotype was observed many times. The rearrangement joins TRBV7-9 to TRBJ2-7; 8 bases agree with TRBD1. V shed 5 bases, J shed 2 bases, and the junction held 5 bases outside the gene matches. Germline lookup yields CDR1 SEHNR and CDR2 FQNEAQ (reference sequence). The CDR3 runs to 14 residues. The CDR3: CASSLSDRAYEQYF. DNA of the CDR3: TGTGCCAGCAGCCTTTCGGACAGGGCCTACGAGCAGTACTTC.

This clonotype was observed a few times. The CDR3 DNA reads TGTGCCAGCAGACAGGGCCCCTTGTACGAGCAGTACTTC. This gives the protein CASRQGPLYEQYF. The gene calls are TRBV6-1 and TRBJ2-7; TRBD1 is a possible D gene (6 bases). Deletions cut 6 bases from V and 4 bases from J, with 13 bases between. Germline V gene data show CDR1 as MNHNS and CDR2 as SASEGT. This CDR3 has 13 residues.

Only a few counts were recorded for this clonotype. The chain is built from TRBV10-3 and TRBJ2-5; 7 positions agree with TRBD2. Germline CDR1 is ENHRY and CDR2 is SYGVKD. The CDR3 has 15 residues. After removal of 7 bases from V and 2 bases from J, the junction contained 10 bases not matched to a gene. CDR3 region: CAIKPGLAAQETQYF. CDR3 nucleotides: TGTGCCATCAAGCCGGGGCTAGCGGCACAAGAGACCCAGTACTTC.

This clonotype was found a few times. The chain is built from TRBV20-1 and TRBJ2-7; D possibly corresponds to TRBD1 (5 bases). The CDR3 extends over 14 amino acids. V was trimmed by 1 base and J by 0 bases, leaving 10 bases between them. Germline loops: CDR1 DFQATT, CDR2 SNEGSKA (reference sequence). CDR3 nucleotides: TGCAGTGCTAGAGTGGTGACAGACTCCTACGAGCAGTACTTC. Protein product: CSARVVTDSYEQYF.

The chain's CDR3 is CASRPRGGPQHF. CDR3 bases: TGTGCCAGCAGACCCAGAGGGGGGCCCCAGCATTTT. The rearrangement joins TRBV6-2 or TRBV6-3 to TRBJ1-5; maybe TRBD1 (6 bases). The V gene's germline CDR1 is MNHEY and CDR2 SVGEGT. The germline V and J ends were trimmed by 6 bases and 9 bases, with 12 bases remaining between them. CDR3 length equals 12 residues.

This clonotype occurred many times. The V gene is TRBV28, the J gene TRBJ1-1, with unresolved D. CDR1 is MDHEN, CDR2 SYDVKM, per germline. This CDR3 contains 12 residues. V lost 6 bases and J 4 bases, leaving 9 bases between the germline ends. This CDR3 is CASRLITTEAFF. CDR3 coding DNA: TGTGCCAGCAGGCTTATAACCACTGAAGCTTTCTTT.

This clonotype was observed a few times. The rearrangement links TRBV5-1 to TRBJ1-1; possibly TRBD1 for D (6 bases). The CDR3 runs to 15 residues. Germline V gives CDR1 SGHRS, CDR2 YFSETQ. The V end was cut by 3 bases, the J end by 0 bases, with 12 bases between. CDR3: CASSWGTTLNTEAFF. CDR3 in DNA: TGCGCCAGCAGCTGGGGGACAACGCTGAACACTGAAGCTTTCTTT.

This clonotype has ten or more counts. The CDR3 region is CSALAGVETQYF. CDR3 coding DNA: TGCAGTGCCTTAGCGGGAGTAGAGACCCAGTACTTC. The V and J genes are TRBV20-1 and TRBJ2-5; TRBD2 aligns across 9 bases. Germline lookup yields CDR1 DFQATT and CDR2 SNEGSKA (reference sequence). This CDR3 region has 12 residues. V lost 6 bases, J lost 4 bases, and 3 bases stayed unmatched.

This rearrangement joins TRBV3-1 to TRBJ1-2; no reliable D call. Germline V gene sequence: CDR1 LGHDT, CDR2 YNNKEL (reference sequence). Trimming removed 3 bases from V and 7 bases from J, with 12 bases in between. The CDR3 has 13 residues. The DNA for the CDR3 is TGTGCCAGCAGCCACCAACCAGGAGCTGGCTACACCTTC. Protein product: CASSHQPGAGYTF.

The genes are TRBV20-1 and TRBJ1-2; D gene uncertain. V was shortened by 1 base and J by 8 bases, with 11 bases between the two germline ends. CDR1 is DFQATT, CDR2 SNEGSKA, per germline (reference sequence). The CDR3 is made up of 12 amino acids. CDR3 residues: CSARVPSLGYTF. CDR3 nucleotide sequence: TGCAGTGCTAGAGTACCCAGTTTGGGCTACACCTTC.